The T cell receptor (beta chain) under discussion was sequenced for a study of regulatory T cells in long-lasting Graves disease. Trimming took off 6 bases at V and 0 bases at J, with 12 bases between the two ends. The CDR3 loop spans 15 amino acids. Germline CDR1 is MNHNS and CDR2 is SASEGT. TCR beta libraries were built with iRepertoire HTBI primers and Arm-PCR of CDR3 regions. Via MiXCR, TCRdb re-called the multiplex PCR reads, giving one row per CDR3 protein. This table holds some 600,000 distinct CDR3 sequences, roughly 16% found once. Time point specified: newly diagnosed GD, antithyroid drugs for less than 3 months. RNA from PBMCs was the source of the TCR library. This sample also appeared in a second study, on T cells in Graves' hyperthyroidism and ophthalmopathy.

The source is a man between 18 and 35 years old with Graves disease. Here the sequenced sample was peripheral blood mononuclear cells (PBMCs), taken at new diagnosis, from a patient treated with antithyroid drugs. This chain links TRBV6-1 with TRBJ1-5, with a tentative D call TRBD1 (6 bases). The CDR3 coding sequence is TGTGCCAGCAGAGGAGACAGGAATAGCAATCAGCCCCAGCATTTT. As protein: CASRGDRNSNQPQHF.